One sample yielded the 30 T cell receptor beta chains listed below, sequenced in a study of T-cell reconstitution after alpha-beta-depleted transplantation in children. TCRbeta library construction was performed incorporating unique molecular identifiers. TCRdb re-analysed the PCR reads in MiXCR, keeping a single row per CDR3 protein. Of about 480,000 distinct CDR3 sequences in the sample, approximately 13% were seen once. The sample consisted of PBMCs from the stem cell graft donor, taken from the stem cell graft. The receptor source for this set is a human donor who donated a stem cell graft to a child with combined immunodeficiency.

The chain joins TRBV7-6 to TRBJ1-1; D not resolved. From germline, CDR1 is SGHVS and CDR2 FNYEAQ. There are 15 residues in the CDR3. V was trimmed by 1 base and J by 4 bases, leaving 13 bases between them. CDR3 sequence (DNA): TGTGCCAGCAGCTTAGGTGGGCCGTTGAGCACTGAAGCTTTCTTT. It yields the protein CASSLGGPLSTEAFF.

The chain couples TRBV5-1 to TRBJ1-1, with 11 bases lining up with TRBD1. The length of the CDR3 is 17 residues. Germline CDR1 and CDR2: SGHRS and YFSETQ. Trimming took 5 bases from V and 2 from J; bases not matched to a gene: 11. CDR3 sequence (DNA): TGCGCCAGCAGAGGGATGCGGACAGGGGGCCCTAACACTGAAGCTTTCTTT. It encodes CASRGMRTGGPNTEAFF.

This sequence joins TRBV7-6 and TRBJ2-3; TRBD2 agrees at 9 bases. The CDR3 runs to 15 residues. Germline V gives CDR1 SGHVS, CDR2 FNYEAQ. The ends lost 1 base at V and 8 bases at J; junction bases unmatched: 7. The CDR3 reads CASSLEGGRAGTQYF. DNA of the CDR3: TGTGCCAGCAGCTTAGAGGGCGGGAGGGCCGGTACGCAGTATTTT. The full variable domain, in which reference TRBV7-6 and TRBJ2-3 provide the parts outside the CDR3, is GAGVSQSPRYKVTKRGQDVALRCDPISGHVSLYWYRQALGQGPEFLTYFNYEAQQDKSGLPNDRFSAERPEGSISTLTIQRTEQRDSAMYRCASSLEGGRAGTQYFGPGTRLTVL.

The V gene is TRBV24-1, the J gene TRBJ1-2, with a tentative D call TRBD1 (5 bases). The CDR3 is made up of 14 amino acids. The germline gives CDR1 KGHDR, CDR2 SFDVKD. The ends were cut back, 2 bases at V and 8 bases at J, with 14 bases in the middle. CDR3 protein: CATSDSRQGNGYTF. The CDR3 region has the DNA TGTGCCACCAGTGATTCCCGGCAGGGTAACGGCTACACCTTC.

The chain combines TRBV9 with TRBJ2-7, with D perhaps matching TRBD2 (5 bases). Trimming left V 0 bases short and J 3 bases short, with 16 bases between. The CDR3 covers 16 residues. Looked up from germline, CDR1 is SGDLS and CDR2 is YYNGEE. DNA for the CDR3: TGTGCCAGCAGCGTAGATGGGTTCGAGGGCCTCTACGAGCAGTACTTC. Translating it yields CASSVDGFEGLYEQYF.

This clonotype was picked up a small number of times. The chain carries TRBV20-1 and TRBJ2-1; D may be TRBD1 (5 bases). The CDR3 consists of 13 residues. Germline-derived CDR1 and CDR2 are DFQATT and SNEGSKA (reference sequence). V was clipped by 3 bases and J by 5 bases, with 11 bases between them. This CDR3 reads CSASRHRNNEQFF. The CDR3 DNA sequence: TGCAGTGCTAGCCGCCACAGGAACAATGAGCAGTTCTTC.

This chain connects TRBV6-2 or TRBV6-3 to TRBJ2-5, with D hard to call. The CDR3 spans 13 residues. V shed 2 bases and J shed 5 bases, with 9 bases lying between them. Germline V gene sequence: CDR1 MNHEY, CDR2 SVGEGT. The CDR3: CASSYVKFETQYF. In nucleotides, the CDR3 is TGTGCCAGCAGTTACGTAAAGTTCGAGACCCAGTACTTC.

V usage is TRBV4-2 and J usage is TRBJ2-7; 11 nucleotides agree with TRBD2. Germline CDR1 and CDR2: LGHNA and YNFKEQ. The V and J ends lost 4 bases and 7 bases, in that order; junction bases with no gene match: 6. This CDR3 comprises 14 residues. Written as DNA, the CDR3 is TGTGCCAGCAGCCCACTCACTAGCGGGGGAGAGCAGTACTTC. Translating it yields CASSPLTSGGEQYF.

The V and J genes are TRBV12-5 and TRBJ1-1, with D possibly being TRBD1 (5 bases). The CDR3 totals 12 residues. Germline assignment: CDR1 LGHNT and CDR2 FRNRAP. V lost 1 base to trimming and J lost 7 bases, with 7 bases between them. The CDR3 reads CASGLGQLEAFF. CDR3 nucleotides: TGTGCTAGTGGTTTGGGACAGCTTGAAGCTTTCTTT.

This clonotype came up a few times. The rearrangement links TRBV7-9 to TRBJ1-1; no reliable D call. In germline, CDR1 is SEHNR, CDR2 FQNEAQ (reference sequence). Deletions cut 4 bases from V and 3 bases from J, with 9 bases between. This CDR3 contains 13 residues. The CDR3 coding sequence is TGTGCCAGCAGCTATGATCAAGACACTGAAGCTTTCTTT. It encodes CASSYDQDTEAFF.

DNA for the CDR3: TGTGCCAGCAGCCCGCAGGGGACAGGGAGGACCGGGGAGCTGTTTTTT. Its protein is CASSPQGTGRTGELFF. V and J are TRBV11-1 and TRBJ2-2; TRBD1 matches 9 bases. V was pared by 5 bases and J by 5 bases, with 9 bases of the junction left unmatched. The CDR3 runs 16 residues. From germline, CDR1 is SGHAT and CDR2 FQDESV (reference sequence).

This clonotype occurred many times. This chain uses TRBV12-3 or TRBV12-4 with TRBJ2-3, with 8 bases matching TRBD2. V lost 0 bases to trimming and J lost 4 bases; unmatched junction nucleotides: 6. There are 16 residues in the CDR3. In nucleotides, the CDR3 is TGTGCCAGCAGTTTAGCTAGCGGGATGATGGCAGATACGCAGTATTTT. Translating it yields CASSLASGMMADTQYF.

This clonotype was seen many times. Here the CDR3 reads CATRRGNEQYF. The CDR3, as DNA: TGTGCCACCAGGAGGGGGAACGAGCAGTACTTC. V is TRBV24-1 and J is TRBJ2-7; TRBD1 might be the D (6 bases). CDR3 length: 11 residues. Germline CDR1 and CDR2: KGHDR and SFDVKD. Trimming shortened V by 7 bases and J by 5 bases, and 8 bases separated the two germline ends.

This clonotype was picked up a small number of times. The chain combines TRBV4-2 with TRBJ2-4; 13 nucleotides agree with TRBD2. The CDR3 extends over 21 amino acids. The germline gives CDR1 LGHNA, CDR2 YNFKEQ. Germline trimming cut 3 bases from V and 0 bases from J; bases unmatched to any gene: 14. CDR3 sequence reads: CASSQFPLAGGLLKAKNIQYF. For the CDR3, the DNA is TGTGCCAGCAGCCAGTTCCCACTAGCGGGGGGGCTCCTAAAAGCCAAAAACATTCAGTACTTC.

Only a few counts were recorded for this clonotype. The rearrangement uses TRBV27 and TRBJ1-1; no clear D gene. There are 14 residues in the CDR3. Deletions cut 8 bases from V and 1 base from J, with 14 bases between. Germline CDR1 MNHEY, CDR2 SMNVEV (reference sequence). The CDR3 DNA follows: TGTGCCAGCTCCCGAGCGGTACAGAACACTGAAGCTTTCTTT. It encodes CASSRAVQNTEAFF.

This sequence joins TRBV15 and TRBJ2-1; D call uncertain. The CDR3 is made up of 14 amino acids. Trimming pared 1 base from V and 4 bases from J, leaving 8 bases between. Germline V gene lookup returns CDR1 LNHNV and CDR2 YYDKDF (reference sequence). As DNA, the CDR3 is TGTGCCACCAGCAGAGTTGCGGTTTACAATGAGCAGTTCTTC. It translates to CATSRVAVYNEQFF.

The chain links TRBV4-3 to TRBJ2-7, with D possibly being TRBD1 (6 bases). Germline V gene sequence: CDR1 LGHNA, CDR2 YSLEER. This CDR3 contains 15 residues. The V gene lost 0 bases and the J gene lost 0 bases, with 9 bases spanning the gap. The CDR3 coding sequence is TGCGCCAGCAGCCAAGAGTCAGGGGTCTCCTACGAGCAGTACTTC. Amino acid sequence: CASSQESGVSYEQYF.

This clonotype came up many times. The rearrangement uses TRBV20-1 and TRBJ1-4, with TRBD1 identical over 7 bases. V lost 0 bases and J lost 7; bases outside the gene matches: 8. The CDR3 is 15 residues long. The germline CDR1 and CDR2 sequences are DFQATT and SNEGSKA (reference sequence). The CDR3 reads CSARDGTAGSEKLFF. The CDR3 DNA reads TGCAGTGCTAGAGACGGGACAGCGGGGAGTGAAAAACTGTTTTTT.

This clonotype was seen repeatedly, ten times or more. The rearrangement joins TRBV7-2 to TRBJ2-5; TRBD1 matches at 7 bases. The germline V gene has CDR1 SGHTA and CDR2 FQGNSA. The ends lost 0 bases at V and 1 base at J; junction bases unmatched: 11. This CDR3 has 18 amino acids. CDR3 coding DNA: TGTGCCAGCAGCTTAGCAACAGGGGTCCCGGGGATCCAAGAGACCCAGTACTTC. Encoded protein: CASSLATGVPGIQETQYF.

This chain connects TRBV7-2 to TRBJ1-2, with 7 positions matching TRBD1. The ends lost 5 bases at V and 7 bases at J; junction bases unmatched: 19. CDR1 is SGHTA and CDR2 is FQGNSA in the germline V gene. The CDR3 is 17 amino acids. CDR3 residues: CASSPRNTDREFFGYTF. The CDR3 DNA reads TGTGCCAGCAGCCCTCGAAACACAGACAGGGAATTTTTTGGCTACACCTTC.

This chain joins TRBV29-1 and TRBJ2-5; TRBD1 matches at 8 bases. V shed 5 bases, J shed 7 bases, and the junction held 12 bases outside the gene matches. CDR3 size: 14 residues. CDR1 and CDR2 (germline): SQVTM, ANQGSEA. CDR3: CSVKLGQVSGTQYF. CDR3 sequence (DNA): TGCAGCGTTAAATTGGGACAGGTCTCGGGGACCCAGTACTTC.

This chain connects TRBV11-1 to TRBJ2-5; TRBD2 might be the D (6 bases). This CDR3 region has 17 residues. Germline V CDR1 and CDR2: SGHAT, FQDESV (reference sequence). Between the trimmed V and J ends, which lost 0 bases and 2 bases, there was a span of 16 bases. CDR3 protein: CASSLARAGLRQETQYF. The CDR3 region has the DNA TGTGCCAGCAGCTTAGCAAGGGCGGGACTTCGTCAAGAGACCCAGTACTTC.

This clonotype turned up a few times. The V gene is TRBV18, the J gene TRBJ1-4, with D perhaps matching TRBD1 (5 bases). Per germline, CDR1 KGHSH and CDR2 LQKENI. V dropped 3 bases and J dropped 8 bases, with 10 bases sitting between them. This CDR3 is built from 13 residues. Here the CDR3 DNA reads TGTGCCAGCTCACCCGTCCGGGGGGAAAAACTGTTTTTT. Protein: CASSPVRGEKLFF.

This clonotype was found a few times. The chain is built from TRBV7-2 and TRBJ2-1; D is unresolved. With 1 base removed from V and 0 bases from J, the gap between germline ends came to 10 bases. The CDR3 is 16 amino acids. Germline V lookup: CDR1 SGHTA, CDR2 FQGNSA. CDR3 nucleotides: TGTGCCAGCAGCTTAGGAGCTGCAAGCTCCTACAATGAGCAGTTCTTC. This codes for CASSLGAASSYNEQFF.

Regarding this clonotype: An end of the junction differs from the germline gene, which may be a read error. The rearrangement joins TRBV5-1 to TRBJ1-2; D unclear. The CDR3 sequence is 13 residues long. Germline V gives CDR1 SGHRS, CDR2 YFSETQ. The CDR3 reads CASSPILEGRPHF. DNA for the CDR3: TGCGCCAGCAGCCCAATATTGGAGGGCCGCCCTCACTTC.

This clonotype was detected ten times or more. The chain combines TRBV28 with TRBJ1-2; maybe TRBD1 (6 bases). Germline V gene sequence: CDR1 MDHEN, CDR2 SYDVKM. V lost 6 bases and J lost 1, with 12 bases in between. This CDR3 contains 14 residues. This chain's CDR3 is CASRGGGVNYGYTF. In DNA, the CDR3 is TGTGCCAGCAGGGGAGGGGGGGTTAACTATGGCTACACCTTC.

This clonotype has ten or more counts. The chain carries TRBV6-4 and TRBJ1-2; tentative D call: TRBD1 (5 bases). The CDR3 has 14 amino acids. V was pared by 0 bases and J by 2 bases, with 7 bases between. Germline assignment: CDR1 MRHNA and CDR2 SNTAGT. CDR3 in amino acids: CASSDSQGNYGYTF. CDR3 coding DNA: TGTGCCAGCAGTGACTCTCAGGGAAACTATGGCTACACCTTC.

This clonotype appeared many times. J is TRBJ2-2 and V is TRBV15; TRBD2 is a possible D gene (6 bases). V lost 0 bases and J lost 6, with 11 bases in between. Per germline, CDR1 LNHNV and CDR2 YYDKDF (reference sequence). The CDR3 has 15 residues. The CDR3 reads CATSRDWAGPGELFF. CDR3 coding DNA: TGTGCCACCAGCAGAGATTGGGCGGGACCCGGGGAGCTGTTTTTT.

The chain recombines TRBV7-3 with TRBJ2-1, with 7 bases identical to TRBD1. The CDR3 runs to 14 residues. The germline V gene encodes CDR1 SGHTA and CDR2 FQGTGA. V lost 5 bases to trimming and J lost 8 bases; unmatched junction nucleotides: 9. The CDR3 DNA follows: TGTGCCAGCAGCCCCCCAGACAGGGCATATGAGCAGTTCTTC. The encoded protein is CASSPPDRAYEQFF. The variable domain in full, with the rest retrieved from reference TRBV7-3 and TRBJ2-1, is GAGVSQTPSNKVTEKGKYVELRCDPISGHTALYWYRQSLGQGPEFLIYFQGTGAADDSGLPNDRFFAVRPEGSVSTLKIQRTERGDSAVYLCASSPPDRAYEQFFGPGTRLTVL.

The chain employs TRBV11-3 and TRBJ2-1; no definite D call. Trimming removed 5 bases at V and 0 bases at J, with 17 bases between. The CDR3 loop spans 17 amino acids. In germline, CDR1 is SGHNT, CDR2 YENEEA. The CDR3 reads CASSPLGFQSSYNEQFF. CDR3 nucleotide sequence: TGTGCCAGCAGCCCGCTCGGATTCCAAAGCTCCTACAATGAGCAGTTCTTC.